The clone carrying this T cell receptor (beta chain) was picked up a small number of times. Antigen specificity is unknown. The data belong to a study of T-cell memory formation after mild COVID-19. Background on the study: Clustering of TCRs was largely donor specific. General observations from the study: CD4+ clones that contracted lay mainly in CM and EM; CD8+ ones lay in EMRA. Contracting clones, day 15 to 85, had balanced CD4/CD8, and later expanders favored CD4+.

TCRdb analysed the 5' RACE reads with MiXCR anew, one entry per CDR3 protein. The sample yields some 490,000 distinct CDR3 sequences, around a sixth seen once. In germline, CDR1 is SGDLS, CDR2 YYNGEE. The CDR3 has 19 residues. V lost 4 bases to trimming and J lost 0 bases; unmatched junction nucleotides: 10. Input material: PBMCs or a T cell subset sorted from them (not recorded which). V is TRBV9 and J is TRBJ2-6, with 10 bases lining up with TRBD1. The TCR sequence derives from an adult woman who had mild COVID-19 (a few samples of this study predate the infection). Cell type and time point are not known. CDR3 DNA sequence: TGTGCCAGCAGCACGCCAAGACAGGGGGCTGGCTCTGGGGCCAACGTCCTGACTTTC. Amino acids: CASSTPRQGAGSGANVLTF.